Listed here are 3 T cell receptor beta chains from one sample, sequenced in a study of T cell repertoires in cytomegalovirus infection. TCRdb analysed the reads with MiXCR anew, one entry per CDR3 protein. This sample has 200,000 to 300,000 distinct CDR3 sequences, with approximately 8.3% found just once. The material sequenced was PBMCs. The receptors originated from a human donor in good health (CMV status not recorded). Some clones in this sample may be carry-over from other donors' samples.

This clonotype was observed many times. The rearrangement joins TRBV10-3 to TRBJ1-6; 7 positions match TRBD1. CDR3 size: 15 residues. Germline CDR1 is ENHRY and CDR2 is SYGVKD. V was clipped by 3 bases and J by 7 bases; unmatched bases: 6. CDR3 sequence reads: CAISDWTGSNSPLHF. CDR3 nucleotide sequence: TGTGCCATCAGTGACTGGACAGGATCCAATTCACCCCTCCACTTT.

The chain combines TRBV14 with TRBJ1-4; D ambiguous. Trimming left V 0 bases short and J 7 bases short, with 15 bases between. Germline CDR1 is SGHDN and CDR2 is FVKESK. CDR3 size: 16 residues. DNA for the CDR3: TGTGCCAGCAGCCAAGAAAGGGCAGGCACGGGTGAAAAACTGTTTTTT. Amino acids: CASSQERAGTGEKLFF.

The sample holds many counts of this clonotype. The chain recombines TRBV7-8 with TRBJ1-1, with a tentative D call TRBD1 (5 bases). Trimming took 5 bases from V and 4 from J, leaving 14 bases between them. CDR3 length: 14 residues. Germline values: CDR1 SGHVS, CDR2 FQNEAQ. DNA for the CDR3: TGTGCCAGCAGCATAGTAACAGGCCCCACTGAAGCTTTCTTT. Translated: CASSIVTGPTEAFF.